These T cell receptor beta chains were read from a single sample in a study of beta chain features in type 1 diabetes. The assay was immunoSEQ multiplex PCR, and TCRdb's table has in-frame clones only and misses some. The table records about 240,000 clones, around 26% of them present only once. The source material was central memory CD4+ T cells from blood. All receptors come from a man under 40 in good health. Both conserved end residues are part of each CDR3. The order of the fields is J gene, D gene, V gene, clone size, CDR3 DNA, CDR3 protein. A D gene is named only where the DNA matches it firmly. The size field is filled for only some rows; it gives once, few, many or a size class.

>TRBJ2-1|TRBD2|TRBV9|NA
TGTGCCAGCAGTGATCAACTAGCGGGAGTGGTTGAGCAGTTCTTC
CASSDQLAGVVEQFF
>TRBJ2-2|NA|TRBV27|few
TGTGCCAGCAGCGCCTACAGGGTGAACACCGGGGAGCTGTTTTTT
CASSAYRVNTGELFF
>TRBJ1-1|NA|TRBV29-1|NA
TGCTCGGGGTTGGCAGGGGCGAACACTGAAGCTTTCTTT
CSGLAGANTEAFF
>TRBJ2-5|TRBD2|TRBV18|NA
TGTGCCAGCTCACCGACTAGCGGGAGGGAGACCCAGTACTTC
CASSPTSGRETQYF
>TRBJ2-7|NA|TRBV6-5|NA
TGTGCCAGCAGAGGGCCTAGCTCCTACGAGCAGTACTTC
CASRGPSSYEQYF
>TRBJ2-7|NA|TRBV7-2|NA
TGTGCCAGCAGCTTACCCCAGGGCTCCTACGAGCAGTACTTC
CASSLPQGSYEQYF
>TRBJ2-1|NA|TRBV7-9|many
TGTGCCAGCAGCTTAGCGGGCTCCCTCAATGAGCAGTTCTTC
CASSLAGSLNEQFF
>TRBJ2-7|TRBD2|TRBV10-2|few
TGCGCCAGCATTCCTAGCGGGCGGAGCTCCTACGAGCAGTACTTC
CASIPSGRSSYEQYF
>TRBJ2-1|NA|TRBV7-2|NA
TGTGCCAGCAGCTTGTTCGCGAATGAGCAGTTCTTC
CASSLFANEQFF
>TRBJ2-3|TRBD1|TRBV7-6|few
TGTGCCAGCAGCTCGGTTACAGGGGTTGGTACGCAGTATTTT
CASSSVTGVGTQYF
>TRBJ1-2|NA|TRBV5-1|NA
TGCGCCAGCCGAGATGGCTACACCTTC
CASRDGYTF
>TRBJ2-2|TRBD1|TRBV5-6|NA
TGTGCCAGCAGCTCCGACAGGGGTTACACCGGGGAGCTGTTTTTT
CASSSDRGYTGELFF
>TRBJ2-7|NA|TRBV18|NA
TGTGCCAGCTCACGCCTCACAGTATTGGCCTACGAGCAGTACTTC
CASSRLTVLAYEQYF
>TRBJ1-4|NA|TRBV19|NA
TGTGCCAGTAGTATCTTGGCTTGGACAACTAATGAAAAACTGTTTTTT
CASSILAWTTNEKLFF
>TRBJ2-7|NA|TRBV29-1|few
TGCAGCGTTGAAGGGTCGGGATCCTACGAGCAGTACTTC
CSVEGSGSYEQYF
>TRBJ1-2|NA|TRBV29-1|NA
TGCAGCGTCGTACAGGGAACTGACTATGGCTACACCTTC
CSVVQGTDYGYTF
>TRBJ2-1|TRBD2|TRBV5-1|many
TGCGCCAGCAGCGTGGCGGCTAGCGGGAGTGGTGAGCAGTTCTTC
CASSVAASGSGEQFF
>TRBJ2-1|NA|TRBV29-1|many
TGCAGCGTTGATTTTGCCAGGGCGAATGAGCAGTTCTTC
CSVDFARANEQFF
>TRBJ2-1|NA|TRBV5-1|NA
TGCGCCAGCAGCACAGGAATGAATGAGCAGTTCTTC
CASSTGMNEQFF
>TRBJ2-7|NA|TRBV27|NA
TGTGCCAGCAGTTTCTCCGTAGCGGAGGCCTCCTACGAGCAGTACTTC
CASSFSVAEASYEQYF
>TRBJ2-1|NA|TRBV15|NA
TGTGCCACCAGCTTTTCTAGCTGGGACAATGAGCAGTTCTTC
CATSFSSWDNEQFF
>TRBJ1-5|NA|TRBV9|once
TGTGCCAGCAGCGTAGCGGAGTCCAGCCCCCAGCATTTT
CASSVAESSPQHF
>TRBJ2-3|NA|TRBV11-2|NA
TGTGCCAGCAGCTTAGATATGCGAGATACGCAGTATTTT
CASSLDMRDTQYF
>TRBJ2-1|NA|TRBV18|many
TGTGCCAGCTCAGCCGTTCGGGATGAGCAGTTCTTC
CASSAVRDEQFF
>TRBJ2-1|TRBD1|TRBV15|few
TGTGCCACCAGCAGTGGGGACAGGGGAAATGAGCAGTTCTTC
CATSSGDRGNEQFF
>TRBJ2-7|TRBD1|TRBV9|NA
TGTGCCAGCAGCGTCGCGGACAGGGTGGAATACGAGCAGTACTTC
CASSVADRVEYEQYF
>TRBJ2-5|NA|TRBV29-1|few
TGCAGCGTCTCCGATCGGGCGGGCGGGACCCAGTACTTC
CSVSDRAGGTQYF
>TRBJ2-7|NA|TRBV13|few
TGTGCCAGCAGCTCTAGTGGACAGTCCTACGAGCAGTACTTC
CASSSSGQSYEQYF
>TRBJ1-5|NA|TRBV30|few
TGTGCCTGGAGTGTCTGGGAGGAAGGACAGCCCCAGCATTTT
CAWSVWEEGQPQHF
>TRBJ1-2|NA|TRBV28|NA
TGTGCCAGCAGTACAGCTAACTATGGCTACACCTTC
CASSTANYGYTF
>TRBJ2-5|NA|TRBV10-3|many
TGTGCCCTCGGTTATCAAGGGACCCAGTACTTC
CALGYQGTQYF
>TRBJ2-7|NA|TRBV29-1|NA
TGCAGCGTTGGGGAGGACAGAGCCTACGAGCAGTACTTC
CSVGEDRAYEQYF
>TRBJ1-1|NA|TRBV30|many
TGTGCCTGGAAGGTAATGAACACTGAAGCTTTCTTT
CAWKVMNTEAFF
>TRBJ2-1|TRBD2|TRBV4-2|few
TGTGCCAGCAGCCAAGAGGCTGACGGGACGGGGGGGCCTGTTGAGCAGTTCTTC
CASSQEADGTGGPVEQFF
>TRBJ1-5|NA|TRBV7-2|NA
TGTGCCAGCAGCCGGGACAGCAATCAGCCCCAGCATTTT
CASSRDSNQPQHF
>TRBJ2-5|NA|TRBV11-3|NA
TGTGCCAGCAGCCCCGACCTAGGGCGGGCCCAGTACTTC
CASSPDLGRAQYF
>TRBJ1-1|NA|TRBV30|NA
TGTGCCTGGAGGAGGGGACAGAACACTGAAGCTTTCTTT
CAWRRGQNTEAFF
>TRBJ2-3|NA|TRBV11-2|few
TGTGCCAGCAGCTTTACGCGGACAGATACGCAGTATTTT
CASSFTRTDTQYF
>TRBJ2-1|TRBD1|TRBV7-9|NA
TGTGCCAGCAGCGCCACCACCGGGACAGGGGGATTCTTC
CASSATTGTGGFF
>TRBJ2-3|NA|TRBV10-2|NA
TGCGCCAGCAGTGACGTCGGCAGGGGAACAGATACGCAGTATTTT
CASSDVGRGTDTQYF
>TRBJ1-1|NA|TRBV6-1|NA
TGTGCCAGCAGAACAGCTTCACTGAACACTGAAGCTTTCTTT
CASRTASLNTEAFF